The rows below give T cell receptor beta chains drawn from one sample of a study of PD-1 blockade in classical Hodgkin lymphoma. Sequenced by immunoSEQ multiplex PCR; TCRdb stores in-frame clones only, minus some. Found here are some 96,000 clones, about four fifths of them singletons; the top ten hold roughly 16%. The source material was peripheral blood mononuclear cells (PBMCs), sampled before the second cycle of nivolumab. These receptors originate from a human donor with classical Hodgkin lymphoma. The CDR3 runs from the conserved cysteine through the conserved F or W. A D gene is named only where the DNA matches it firmly. A row's size may be missing; if present it is once, few, many or a size class.

d_call	clone_size	j_call	v_call	cdr3_aa	cdr3_nt
NA	once	TRBJ1-2	TRBV9	CASSGPRDNRGYTF	TGTGCCAGCAGCGGCCCCCGGGACAATCGTGGCTACACCTTC
NA	NA	TRBJ2-7	TRBV18	CASSRTSPSVGYEQYF	TGTGCCAGCTCACGAACTAGTCCCTCAGTGGGCTACGAGCAGTACTTC
NA	NA	TRBJ1-5	TRBV7-8	CASSSGPNNQPQHF	TGTGCCAGCAGCTCGGGACCGAACAATCAGCCCCAGCATTTT
NA	NA	TRBJ2-5	TRBV5-1	CASSLGRQETQYF	TGCGCCAGCAGCTTGGGTCGCCAAGAGACCCAGTACTTC
NA	NA	TRBJ1-2	TRBV9	CASSVGDRGVRDGYTF	TGTGCCAGCAGCGTAGGGGATCGGGGAGTTAGGGATGGCTACACCTTC
TRBD1	NA	TRBJ2-2	TRBV19	CASSKGADTGELFF	TGTGCCAGTAGTAAGGGGGCGGACACCGGGGAGCTGTTTTTT
NA	NA	TRBJ1-2	TRBV7-9	CASSVDSDYGYTF	TGTGCCAGCAGCGTGGATTCTGACTATGGCTACACCTTC
NA	NA	TRBJ1-5	TRBV7-8	CASSLAGGNQPQHF	TGTGCCAGCAGCTTAGCCGGAGGCAATCAGCCCCAGCATTTT
NA	NA	TRBJ1-3	TRBV4-3	CASSQDGAAGNTIYF	TGCGCCAGCAGCCAAGACGGTGCCGCTGGAAACACCATATATTTT
NA	NA	TRBJ1-5	TRBV19	CASRNRDRGSNQPQHF	TGTGCCAGTAGGAACAGGGATCGGGGTAGCAATCAGCCCCAGCATTTT
NA	NA	TRBJ2-2	TRBV5-8	CASSLVGTVNTGELFF	TGTGCCAGCAGCTTGGTCGGGACCGTGAACACCGGGGAGCTGTTTTTT
NA	NA	TRBJ2-1	TRBV19	CASSIDPFGSVQFF	TGTGCCAGTAGTATAGACCCGTTTGGCTCGGTGCAGTTCTTC
NA	NA	TRBJ2-7	TRBV30	CAWSVQVAGEQYF	TGTGCCTGGAGTGTCCAGGTGGCCGGCGAGCAGTACTTC
TRBD2	once	TRBJ2-7	TRBV6-5	CASSTPASGAYEQYF	TGTGCCAGCAGCACCCCAGCCAGCGGGGCCTACGAGCAGTACTTC
NA	NA	TRBJ2-7	TRBV5-4	CASSLAGTNYEQYF	TGTGCCAGCAGCTTGGCCGGGACAAATTACGAGCAGTACTTC
TRBD1	NA	TRBJ2-3	TRBV18	CASSPPSGGTGEYF	TGTGCCAGCTCACCACCGAGTGGGGGGACAGGGGAGTATTTT
NA	NA	TRBJ1-1	TRBV19	CASSISWGASTEAFF	TGTGCCAGTAGTATCTCCTGGGGGGCTAGCACTGAAGCTTTCTTT
NA	NA	TRBJ2-5	TRBV4-1	CASSQGPGEETQYF	TGCGCCAGCAGCCAAGGACCGGGTGAAGAGACCCAGTACTTC
TRBD2	once	TRBJ2-1	TRBV14	CASSRYSGPANEQFF	TGTGCCAGCAGCCGGTATAGCGGGCCTGCCAATGAGCAGTTCTTC
TRBD2	NA	TRBJ2-7	TRBV29-1	CSAALAGVGEQYF	TGCAGCGCTGCTCTAGCGGGAGTTGGAGAGCAGTACTTC
TRBD2	NA	TRBJ2-1	TRBV27	CASSLYPPGREGYNEQFF	TGTGCCAGCAGTTTATACCCCCCGGGGCGGGAGGGCTACAATGAGCAGTTCTTC
NA	NA	TRBJ2-7	TRBV28	CASSLSAGYEQYF	TGTGCCAGCAGTTTAAGTGCAGGATACGAGCAGTACTTC
TRBD1	NA	TRBJ2-7	TRBV29-1	CSVEDRTGAHEQYF	TGCAGCGTTGAAGACAGGACAGGGGCCCACGAGCAGTACTTC
NA	NA	TRBJ2-3	TRBV9	CASSVDPRGISSTDTQYF	TGTGCCAGCAGCGTAGATCCTAGGGGAATTTCTAGCACAGATACGCAGTATTTT
NA	NA	TRBJ2-7	TRBV7-8	CASSLGPQNYEQYF	TGTGCCAGCAGCTTAGGCCCACAGAACTACGAGCAGTACTTC
TRBD1	NA	TRBJ2-7	TRBV15	CATSKSTGTGSYEQYF	TGTGCCACCAGCAAAAGTACCGGGACAGGCTCCTACGAGCAGTACTTC
TRBD1	NA	TRBJ1-2	TRBV19	CASSDTGGANYGYTF	TGTGCCAGTAGCGATACAGGGGGCGCTAACTATGGCTACACCTTC
TRBD1	NA	TRBJ1-2	TRBV2	CASIMGQGRQRGYTF	TGTGCCAGCATCATGGGACAGGGAAGACAGCGTGGCTACACCTTC